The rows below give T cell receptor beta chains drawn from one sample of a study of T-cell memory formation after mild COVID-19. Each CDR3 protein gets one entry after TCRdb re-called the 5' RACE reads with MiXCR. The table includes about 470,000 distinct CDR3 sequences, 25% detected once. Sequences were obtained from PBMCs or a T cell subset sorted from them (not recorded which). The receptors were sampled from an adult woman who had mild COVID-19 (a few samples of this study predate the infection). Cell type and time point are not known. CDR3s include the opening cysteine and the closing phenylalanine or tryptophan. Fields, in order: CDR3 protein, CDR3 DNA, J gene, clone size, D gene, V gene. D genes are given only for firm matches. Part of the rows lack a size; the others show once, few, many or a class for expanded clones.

CASSFGLGTDTQYF,TGTGCCAGCAGTTTCGGGTTGGGCACAGATACGCAGTATTTT,TRBJ2-3,NA,NA,TRBV12-3/TRBV12-4
CASSVEAGGPGEQYF,TGTGCCAGCAGCGTAGAAGCGGGAGGGCCCGGCGAGCAGTACTTC,TRBJ2-7,few,TRBD2,TRBV9
CASSSGLAGVREQFF,TGTGCCAGCAGCTCTGGACTAGCGGGAGTTCGGGAGCAGTTCTTC,TRBJ2-1,NA,TRBD2,TRBV27
CASWGQGYNEQFF,TGTGCCAGCTGGGGACAGGGTTACAATGAGCAGTTCTTC,TRBJ2-1,NA,TRBD1,TRBV28
CATSRGSSSRREQYF,TGTGCCACCAGCAGGGGGTCATCCAGTAGGCGCGAGCAGTACTTC,TRBJ2-7,few,NA,TRBV15
CASSLEGQGRAEQYF,TGCGCCAGCAGCTTGGAAGGCCAGGGCAGGGCGGAGCAGTACTTC,TRBJ2-7,NA,NA,TRBV5-1
CASRSGYEQFF,TGTGCCAGCAGGTCGGGGTATGAGCAGTTCTTC,TRBJ2-1,NA,NA,TRBV7-9
CASSLGDSSYNSPLHF,TGTGCCAGCAGCTTAGGGGACAGCTCCTATAATTCACCCCTCCACTTT,TRBJ1-6,few,TRBD1,TRBV7-9
CSAAGGIAGDTDTQYF,TGCAGTGCCGCAGGCGGGATAGCGGGAGACACAGATACGCAGTATTTT,TRBJ2-3,few,TRBD2,TRBV20-1
CASSVPGPSEQYF,TGCGCCAGCAGCGTGCCGGGACCCTCCGAGCAGTACTTC,TRBJ2-7,NA,NA,TRBV5-1
CASSLGSLAGGRDTQYF,TGTGCCAGCAGCTTAGGGTCGCTAGCGGGGGGTCGGGATACGCAGTATTTT,TRBJ2-3,NA,TRBD2,TRBV7-2
CASSPGASYNEQFF,TGTGCCAGCAGTCCAGGGGCGTCCTACAATGAGCAGTTCTTC,TRBJ2-1,many,NA,TRBV7-9
CASSPGTGILSPFNEQFF,TGCGCCAGCAGTCCTGGGACAGGGATATTATCCCCCTTCAATGAGCAGTTCTTC,TRBJ2-1,NA,TRBD1,TRBV5-1
CSARDGLAGGHEQFF,TGCAGTGCTAGAGATGGACTAGCGGGAGGTCATGAGCAGTTCTTC,TRBJ2-1,NA,TRBD2,TRBV20-1
CASSPIGGGAWNEQFF,TGCGCCAGCAGCCCGATCGGTGGGGGGGCGTGGAATGAGCAGTTCTTC,TRBJ2-1,NA,NA,TRBV5-1
CASSLNRVQYF,TGTGCCAGCAGTTTGAACAGGGTCCAGTACTTC,TRBJ2-5,NA,NA,TRBV12-3/TRBV12-4
CAWSKGGAYNEQFF,TGTGCCTGGAGCAAAGGGGGCGCATACAATGAGCAGTTCTTC,TRBJ2-1,few,TRBD1,TRBV30
CASSKGQGTSGLYNEQFF,TGTGCCAGCAGCAAAGGACAGGGGACTAGCGGACTCTACAATGAGCAGTTCTTC,TRBJ2-1,NA,NA,TRBV21-1
CASSPGGSGELFF,TGTGCCAGCAGCCCTGGGGGATCCGGGGAGCTGTTTTTT,TRBJ2-2,NA,NA,TRBV7-3
CSVEEGPASTDTQYF,TGCAGCGTTGAAGAGGGGCCGGCTAGCACAGATACGCAGTATTTT,TRBJ2-3,NA,NA,TRBV29-1
CASSPGEGAHSYEQYF,TGTGCCAGCAGCCCCGGGGAGGGGGCGCATTCCTACGAGCAGTACTTC,TRBJ2-7,few,NA,TRBV7-9
CASSFGQGGQETQYF,TGTGCCAGCAGCTTCGGTCAGGGAGGCCAAGAGACCCAGTACTTC,TRBJ2-5,NA,NA,TRBV7-9
CASRGQGNTGELFF,TGTGCCTCCCGGGGACAGGGGAACACCGGGGAGCTGTTTTTT,TRBJ2-2,few,TRBD1,TRBV30
CASTLAGGETQYF,TGCGCCAGCACCCTAGCGGGAGGAGAGACCCAGTACTTC,TRBJ2-5,NA,TRBD2,TRBV10-2
CASSLSDAYEQYF,TGTGCCAGCAGTTTATCGGACGCCTACGAGCAGTACTTC,TRBJ2-7,NA,NA,TRBV27
CASSQDLVYEQYF,TGCGCCAGCAGCCAAGATTTGGTCTACGAGCAGTACTTC,TRBJ2-7,few,NA,TRBV4-3
CASSPFSGGQETQYF,TGCGCCAGCAGCCCCTTTAGCGGGGGCCAAGAGACCCAGTACTTC,TRBJ2-5,few,TRBD2,TRBV4-1
CASSVTSAHYTQYF,TGTGCCAGCAGCGTCACTAGCGCTCACTATACGCAGTATTTT,TRBJ2-3,NA,TRBD2,TRBV9
CASSFGQGVDTEAFF,TGTGCCAGCAGCTTTGGACAGGGGGTTGATACTGAAGCTTTCTTT,TRBJ1-1,NA,TRBD1,TRBV5-4
CASSLRTSGRIEQFF,TGTGCCAGCAGCCTGAGGACTAGCGGGAGAATTGAGCAGTTCTTC,TRBJ2-1,NA,TRBD2,TRBV12-3/TRBV12-4
CASSGGLAYEQYF,TGTGCCAGCAGTGGGGGACTAGCTTACGAGCAGTACTTC,TRBJ2-7,NA,TRBD2,TRBV25-1
CASSNGRGLNSNQPQHF,TGTGCCAGCAGCAATGGACGGGGCTTGAATAGCAATCAGCCCCAGCATTTT,TRBJ1-5,many,NA,TRBV5-6
CASSPIGQGAMVYEQYF,TGCGCCAGCAGCCCGATCGGACAGGGGGCGATGGTCTACGAGCAGTACTTC,TRBJ2-7,many,TRBD1,TRBV5-1
CASSLAGGHGYTF,TGTGCCAGCAGTCTCGCGGGGGGGCATGGCTACACCTTC,TRBJ1-2,NA,NA,TRBV6-5
CASSPIGGLYQETQYF,TGTGCCAGTAGTCCCATCGGGGGATTGTACCAAGAGACCCAGTACTTC,TRBJ2-5,few,NA,TRBV19
CASSLRTPGATEAFF,TGTGCCAGCAGCCTACGTACGCCAGGAGCCACTGAAGCTTTCTTT,TRBJ1-1,NA,NA,TRBV5-5
CASSQGQGSLYGYTF,TGTGCCAGCAGCCAGGGACAGGGGAGTCTCTATGGCTACACCTTC,TRBJ1-2,NA,TRBD1,TRBV6-1
CASSRLRGRTDTQYF,TGTGCCAGCAGCCGCCTCCGGGGCAGGACAGATACGCAGTATTTT,TRBJ2-3,few,NA,TRBV3-1
CASSQDRRGPNTEAFF,TGCGCCAGCAGCCAAGATCGGAGGGGTCCGAACACTGAAGCTTTCTTT,TRBJ1-1,NA,NA,TRBV4-1
CASSLDRRFQWGDYEQYF,TGTGCCAGCAGTTTAGACAGACGATTCCAATGGGGGGACTACGAGCAGTACTTC,TRBJ2-7,few,NA,TRBV12-3/TRBV12-4
CSARDEVADYTF,TGCAGTGCTAGAGATGAGGTGGCGGACTACACCTTC,TRBJ1-2,NA,NA,TRBV20-1
CASSDRTDTQYF,TGTGCCAGCAGTGATCGCACAGATACGCAGTATTTT,TRBJ2-3,many,NA,TRBV6-1
CSATDNPGGGYTF,TGCAGTGCGACGGACAACCCTGGGGGAGGCTACACCTTC,TRBJ1-2,once,NA,TRBV20-1
CASAQGGQETQYF,TGTGCCAGCGCCCAAGGGGGACAAGAGACCCAGTACTTC,TRBJ2-5,few,NA,TRBV2
CASSYSTSGRARDTQYF,TGTGCCAGCAGTTACTCGACTAGCGGGAGGGCCAGGGATACGCAGTATTTT,TRBJ2-3,few,TRBD2,TRBV6-5
CASSPPGGVTEQFF,TGTGCCAGCAGCCCGCCGGGCGGGGTAACTGAGCAGTTCTTC,TRBJ2-1,NA,NA,TRBV5-5
CSVDKTSGYNEQFF,TGCAGCGTTGACAAGACTAGCGGGTACAATGAGCAGTTCTTC,TRBJ2-1,NA,TRBD2,TRBV29-1
CASSRGRSGNTIYF,TGTGCCAGCAGCCGAGGGCGCTCTGGAAACACCATATATTTT,TRBJ1-3,few,NA,TRBV3-1
CATSRARTSGTDTQYF,TGTGCCACCAGCAGAGCCCGGACTAGCGGCACAGATACGCAGTATTTT,TRBJ2-3,many,TRBD2,TRBV15
CASSREKGFADGYTF,TGTGCCAGCTCAAGGGAAAAGGGGTTTGCGGATGGCTACACCTTC,TRBJ1-2,few,NA,TRBV12-3/TRBV12-4
CASSSNLAGGPHNEQFF,TGTGCCAGCAGTTCTAACTTAGCGGGAGGACCGCACAATGAGCAGTTCTTC,TRBJ2-1,NA,TRBD2,TRBV12-3/TRBV12-4
CASSLSWWASGGSNTGELFF,TGTGCCAGCAGCTTATCTTGGTGGGCTAGCGGAGGATCGAACACCGGGGAGCTGTTTTTT,TRBJ2-2,few,TRBD2,TRBV7-8
CASSSGSGYEQYF,TGTGCCAGCAGCTCAGGCTCGGGTTACGAGCAGTACTTC,TRBJ2-7,few,NA,TRBV5-5
CASSFQSYEQYF,TGTGCCAGCAGTTTTCAGTCCTACGAGCAGTACTTC,TRBJ2-7,few,NA,TRBV12-3/TRBV12-4
CASSPGQTNTEAFF,TGCGCCAGCAGCCCGGGACAGACGAACACTGAAGCTTTCTTT,TRBJ1-1,many,TRBD1,TRBV5-1